The 8 T cell receptor beta chains reported below all come from one sample, sequenced in a study of blood T cell repertoires in COVID-19. Data came from immunoSEQ multiplex PCR; TCRdb stores just in-frame clones and leaves some out. The table has about 150,000 clones, 80% to 90% seen once; the top ten hold more than 14%. Specimen: peripheral blood. The receptor set was obtained from a middle-aged woman with acute or convalescent COVID-19.

Concerning this clone: An end of the junction does not agree with germline; a read error may underlie this. The chain employs TRBV3-1 (or the pseudogene TRBV3-2) and TRBJ2-3; 7 nucleotides align to TRBD1. This CDR3 has 14 residues. Per germline, CDR1 LGHDT and CDR2 YNNKEL (reference sequence). The CDR3 here is CASSQDLGETGSQF. The CDR3 DNA is TGTGCCAGCAGCCAAGATCTCGGAGAGACAGGGTCCCAATTT.

V usage is TRBV7-9 and J usage is TRBJ2-1; tentative D call: TRBD1 (6 bases). Germline V gene sequence: CDR1 SEHNR, CDR2 FQNEAQ (reference sequence). Trimming left V 0 bases short and J 5 bases short, with 17 bases between. The length of the CDR3 is 17 residues. The CDR3 is CASSLAIDRRINNEQFF. The DNA for the CDR3 is TGTGCCAGCAGCTTAGCGATTGACAGGAGGATTAACAATGAGCAGTTCTTC.

The J gene is TRBJ1-5, the V gene TRBV6-5; 8 positions agree with TRBD1. The CDR3 consists of 13 residues. Germline CDR1 and CDR2: MNHEY and SVGAGI. V lost 5 bases and J lost 5; bases outside the gene matches: 2. The CDR3: CASSTQGDQPQHF. CDR3 DNA sequence: TGTGCCAGCAGTACACAGGGGGATCAGCCCCAGCATTTT.

Only one count was recorded for this clone. This chain's CDR3 is CASSLLRLAGGGGTDTQYF. As DNA, the CDR3 is TGTGCCAGCAGTTTACTCCGACTAGCGGGGGGGGGCGGCACAGATACGCAGTATTTT. The chain employs TRBV28 and TRBJ2-3; 14 nucleotides align to TRBD2. CDR3 length: 19 residues. V was clipped by 2 bases and J by 1 base; unmatched bases: 8. Germline assignment: CDR1 MDHEN and CDR2 SYDVKM.

The chain recombines TRBV5-4 with TRBJ1-1; 8 nucleotides align to TRBD1. Germline CDR1 reads SGHNT; CDR2 reads YYREEE (reference sequence). The CDR3 is 14 amino acids. Losses at the gene ends were 4 bases for V and 0 bases for J; bases not matched to a gene: 2. In nucleotides, the CDR3 is TGTGCCAGCAGCCGGGACAGGCTGAACACTGAAGCTTTCTTT. Amino acid sequence: CASSRDRLNTEAFF.

This chain connects TRBV28 to TRBJ2-1, with 8 bases lining up with TRBD1. This CDR3 comprises 17 residues. V gave up 3 bases and J gave up 2 bases; unmatched junction bases: 9. Germline values: CDR1 MDHEN, CDR2 SYDVKM. The CDR3 nucleotides read TGTGCCAGCAGTTTTGGGGGAACAGGGGGACCCTACAATGAGCAGTTCTTC. It codes for CASSFGGTGGPYNEQFF. The variable domain in full, completed from reference TRBV28 and TRBJ2-1, reads DVKVTQSSRYLVKRTGEKVFLECVQDMDHENMFWYRQDPGLGLRLIYFSYDVKMKEKGDIPEGYSVSREKKERFSLILESASTNQTSMYLCASSFGGTGGPYNEQFFGPGTRLTVL.

The J gene is TRBJ2-3, the V gene TRBV11-2; the D gene is possibly TRBD1 (5 bases). V was pared by 6 bases and J by 2 bases, with 15 bases between. Germline loops: CDR1 SGHAT, CDR2 FQNNGV. The CDR3 runs 15 residues. This chain's CDR3 is CASRGHIPYTDTQYF. The CDR3 DNA reads TGTGCCAGCAGAGGACACATACCCTACACAGATACGCAGTATTTT.

CDR3 sequence reads: CASTGGRSYNEQFF. In nucleotides, the CDR3 is TGTGCCAGCACGGGGGGAAGGTCCTACAATGAGCAGTTCTTC. The chain links TRBV5-8 to TRBJ2-1, with 7 bases matching TRBD2. CDR3 length equals 14 residues. V shed 6 bases and J 1 base; nucleotides not matched to a gene: 4. CDR1 is SGHTS, CDR2 YDEGEE, per germline.